Each of the 27 T cell receptor beta chains below was sequenced from the same sample in a study of cytomegalovirus exposure and HLA in healthy donors. PCR used 60 Vbeta primers and 13 Jbeta primers. The protocol was immunoSEQ multiplex PCR, while the TCRdb copy is restricted to in-frame clones and leaves out a portion. The sample holds a few hundred thousand clones, around 83% seen once. The material sequenced was PBMCs. The receptor set was obtained from a girl between 10 and 17 years old in good health and CMV-seronegative.

This clone was counted a single time. The chain employs TRBV6-1 and TRBJ1-4; D perhaps matches TRBD1 (6 bases). Germline CDR1 reads MNHNS; CDR2 reads SASEGT. V was trimmed by 4 bases and J by 3 bases, leaving 24 bases between them. The CDR3 length is 19 residues. CDR3 coding DNA: TGTGCCAGCAGTGGAGCTTCGGGGGGGCGCGTAGCAGCTAATGAAAAACTGTTTTTT. It encodes CASSGASGGRVAANEKLFF.

The chain uses TRBV7-6 and TRBJ1-6; D remains unclear. The V end lost 2 bases, the J end lost 9 bases, and 11 bases lay between the germline ends. Germline CDR1 and CDR2: SGHVS and FNYEAQ. CDR3 length: 14 residues. The CDR3 nucleotides read TGTGCCAGCAGCTTATCCCCTTCGGGTTCACCCCTCCACTTT. Translating it yields CASSLSPSGSPLHF.

The rearrangement joins TRBV5-4 to TRBJ1-2; TRBD1 agrees at 9 bases. Trimming removed 5 bases from V and 7 bases from J; junction bases left unmatched: 9. The CDR3 spans 14 residues. CDR1 and CDR2 (germline): SGHNT, YYREEE (reference sequence). The CDR3 loop reads CASSPGQGYGGYTF. CDR3 nucleotide sequence: TGTGCCAGCAGTCCGGGACAGGGATATGGTGGCTACACCTTC. Filled out from reference TRBV5-4 and TRBJ1-2, the complete variable domain reads ETGVTQSPTHLIKTRGQQVTLRCSSQSGHNTVSWYQQALGQGPQFIFQYYREEENGRGNFPPRFSGLQFPNYSSELNVNALELDDSALYLCASSPGQGYGGYTFGSGTRLTVV.

The chain carries TRBV2 and TRBJ1-2; 9 bases are a match to TRBD1. Germline V gene sequence: CDR1 SNHLY, CDR2 FYNNEI. CDR3 size: 13 residues. After removal of 7 bases from V and 8 bases from J, the junction contained 8 bases not matched to a gene. The CDR3, as DNA: TGTGCCAGCACCGGACAGGGGCTTGGCGGCTACACCTTC. Translation: CASTGQGLGGYTF.

Remarks on this clone: The junction does not match germline at one end; this may be a read error. At the DNA level, this CDR3 is encoded by other sequences in the same sample as well. This chain uses TRBV6-5 with TRBJ1-1; 8 bases match TRBD1. CDR3 length: 13 residues. Per germline, CDR1 MNHEY and CDR2 SVGAGI. The CDR3 nucleotides read TGTGCCAGCAGTTCCAGGGGGCGTACTGAGGCTTTCTTT. This gives the protein CASSSRGRTEAFF.

This sequence joins TRBV18 and TRBJ2-6; D may be TRBD2 (6 bases). The CDR3 runs to 18 residues. Germline CDR1 is KGHSH and CDR2 is LQKENI. V shed 1 base and J shed 1 base, with 14 bases lying between them. For the CDR3, the DNA is TGTGCCAGCTCACCACTAACGGGGGAGAGGTCTGGGGCCAACGTCCTGACTTTC. This sequence encodes CASSPLTGERSGANVLTF.

Here the CDR3 reads CASSLRGQYNEKLFF. In DNA form, the CDR3 reads TGTGCCAGCAGCTTACGGGGACAGTATAATGAAAAACTGTTTTTT. The genes are TRBV11-2 and TRBJ1-4, with 7 nucleotides matching TRBD1. Losses at the gene ends were 2 bases for V and 4 bases for J; bases not matched to a gene: 4. The germline V gene encodes CDR1 SGHAT and CDR2 FQNNGV. CDR3 length equals 15 residues.

This clone was seen just once. V is TRBV7-2 and J is TRBJ1-1, with a weak D call TRBD1 (5 bases). Deletions cut 0 bases from V and 11 bases from J, with 22 bases between. Germline CDR1 reads SGHTA; CDR2 reads FQGNSA. The CDR3 has 16 residues. The CDR3 protein is CASSLAASGGTFGAFF. The CDR3 DNA sequence: TGTGCCAGCAGCTTAGCCGCTTCCGGGGGAACGTTTGGGGCTTTCTTT.

The chain is built from TRBV5-8 and TRBJ2-2; D is unresolved. The V and J ends lost 0 bases and 8 bases respectively, with 8 bases between them. The CDR3 length is 13 residues. The germline gives CDR1 SGHTS, CDR2 YDEGEE. The DNA for the CDR3 is TGTGCCAGCAGCTTGGTCGGCGGAGGGGAGCTGTTTTTT. Translated, it gives CASSLVGGGELFF.

The genes are TRBV5-4 and TRBJ1-1; D call uncertain. The CDR3 runs 15 residues. V lost 0 bases and J lost 4, with 13 bases in between. Germline V CDR1 and CDR2: SGHNT, YYREEE (reference sequence). The CDR3 DNA is TGTGCCAGCAGCTTGGATTTCGAGGCGGGCACTGAAGCTTTCTTT. Translation: CASSLDFEAGTEAFF.

CDR3 sequence reads: CASALTGIQYF. As DNA, the CDR3 is TGTGCCAGCGCCCTTACTGGCATTCAGTACTTC. This sequence joins TRBV7-2 and TRBJ2-4; D call uncertain. The V end lost 8 bases, the J end lost 9 bases, and 11 bases lay between the germline ends. This CDR3 is 11 amino acids long. Germline CDR1 reads SGHTA; CDR2 reads FQGNSA.

The CDR3 loop reads CASSLGGLGHYEQYF. In DNA form, the CDR3 reads TGTGCCAGCAGCTTGGGGGGACTAGGGCATTACGAGCAGTACTTC. The rearrangement joins TRBV5-4 to TRBJ2-7; 8 positions match TRBD2. The junction had 6 bases not matched to a gene; V was cut back by 0 bases and J by 4 bases. Germline CDR1 is SGHNT and CDR2 is YYREEE (reference sequence). CDR3 size: 15 residues.

This sequence joins TRBV18 and TRBJ1-2, with 12 bases fitting TRBD1. The CDR3 has 18 amino acids. The germline V gene has CDR1 KGHSH and CDR2 LQKENI. V was pared by 5 bases and J by 4 bases, with 14 bases of the junction left unmatched. The CDR3 sequence: CASSSDRDRGLWGYGYTF. In DNA, the CDR3 is TGTGCCAGCTCATCCGACCGGGACAGGGGGCTATGGGGCTATGGCTACACCTTC.

In its sample, this clone was seen a few times. The rearrangement links TRBV5-4 to TRBJ2-7; D may be TRBD2 (6 bases). Trimming removed 0 bases at V and 6 bases at J, with 16 bases between. Germline CDR1 SGHNT, CDR2 YYREEE (reference sequence). The CDR3 runs to 15 residues. CDR3 residues: CASSLAEEGEGEQYF. In nucleotides, the CDR3 is TGTGCCAGCAGCTTGGCGGAGGAGGGAGAGGGCGAGCAGTACTTC. The variable domain in full, with the rest retrieved from reference TRBV5-4 and TRBJ2-7, is ETGVTQSPTHLIKTRGQQVTLRCSSQSGHNTVSWYQQALGQGPQFIFQYYREEENGRGNFPPRFSGLQFPNYSSELNVNALELDDSALYLCASSLAEEGEGEQYFGPGTRLTVT.

This chain uses TRBV5-5 with TRBJ1-5; D may be TRBD1 (5 bases). Germline loops: CDR1 SGHKS, CDR2 YYEKEE (reference sequence). The CDR3 sequence is 15 residues long. The V end was cut by 1 base, the J end by 4 bases, with 12 bases between. In DNA, the CDR3 is TGTGCCAGCAGCTTGTGGGGCACTGTGAATCAGCCCCAGCATTTT. Its translation is CASSLWGTVNQPQHF.

The count of this clone is one. The chain carries TRBV14 and TRBJ1-2; TRBD1 aligns across 7 bases. Looked up from germline, CDR1 is SGHDN and CDR2 is FVKESK. V lost 2 bases, J lost 7 bases, and 7 bases stayed unmatched. The CDR3 has 14 residues. The chain's CDR3 is CASSQLGTDSGYTF. CDR3 DNA sequence: TGTGCCAGCAGCCAACTCGGGACAGACTCTGGCTACACCTTC.

The rearrangement uses TRBV4-2 and TRBJ2-3; no firm D call. CDR3 length: 12 residues. The V and J ends lost 5 bases and 5 bases respectively, with 8 bases between them. The germline V gene encodes CDR1 LGHNA and CDR2 YNFKEQ. The CDR3 DNA reads TGTGCCAGCAGCGCCCCGAGAGATACGCAGTATTTT. This gives the protein CASSAPRDTQYF.

This chain connects TRBV18 to TRBJ2-1, with D maybe TRBD2 (7 bases). This CDR3 spans 15 amino acids. Trimming pared 6 bases from V and 3 bases from J, leaving 15 bases between. Germline V gives CDR1 KGHSH, CDR2 LQKENI. Here the CDR3 DNA reads TGTGCCAGCTCGCCGGGCGGGGGACACTACAATGAGCAGTTCTTC. Translating gives CASSPGGGHYNEQFF.

This clone has just one count. The V call is TRBV19, the J call TRBJ1-1; weak D call: TRBD1 (6 bases). This CDR3 comprises 11 residues. Trimming left V 7 bases short and J 8 bases short, with 11 bases between. The germline V gene has CDR1 LNHDA and CDR2 SQIVND (reference sequence). CDR3 residues: CASNFGTEAFF. For the CDR3, the DNA is TGTGCCAGTAATTTCGGGACAGAAGCTTTCTTT.

The V gene is TRBV5-1, the J gene TRBJ1-2, with D unresolved. The V gene lost 5 bases and the J gene lost 3 bases, with 17 bases spanning the gap. The CDR3 runs 15 residues. Germline V lookup: CDR1 SGHRS, CDR2 YFSETQ. Here the CDR3 reads CASSFEDNSYYGYTF. DNA for the CDR3: TGCGCCAGCAGTTTTGAAGACAACTCCTACTATGGCTACACCTTC.

The chain combines TRBV7-9 with TRBJ2-7, with unresolved D. This CDR3 region has 15 residues. Germline CDR1 SEHNR, CDR2 FQNEAQ (reference sequence). Trimming pared 1 base from V and 4 bases from J, leaving 14 bases between. The CDR3 spells CASSLVSKIRYEQYF. DNA for the CDR3: TGTGCCAGCAGCTTAGTTTCCAAGATCAGATACGAGCAGTACTTC.

The chain joins TRBV6-1 to TRBJ1-4; D not resolved. V lost 10 bases and J 0 bases, leaving 9 bases between the germline ends. CDR1 and CDR2 from the germline V gene are MNHNS and SASEGT. CDR3 size: 13 residues. The CDR3 nucleotides are TGTGCCACCCGAGAAGCAACTAATGAAAAACTGTTTTTT. Its translation is CATREATNEKLFF.

This chain connects TRBV2 to TRBJ1-5; D not certain. The germline V gene has CDR1 SNHLY and CDR2 FYNNEI. This CDR3 spans 15 amino acids. V lost 4 bases and J lost 2, with 12 bases in between. The CDR3 loop is CASSARGSGNQPQHF. The CDR3 DNA follows: TGTGCCAGCAGTGCTCGGGGTTCGGGCAATCAGCCCCAGCATTTT.

CDR3: CASSSGQIQETQYF. The CDR3 DNA sequence: TGTGCCAGCAGCTCCGGACAGATACAAGAGACCCAGTACTTC. The V call is TRBV5-4, the J call TRBJ2-5, with D possibly matching TRBD1 (6 bases). The CDR3 runs to 14 residues. Germline V gene lookup returns CDR1 SGHNT and CDR2 YYREEE (reference sequence). V was trimmed by 3 bases and J by 2 bases, leaving 11 bases between them.

This clone occurred once. The rearrangement uses TRBV27 and TRBJ1-2; 9 bases line up with TRBD1. The junction had 17 bases not matched to a gene; V was cut back by 5 bases and J by 10 bases. The germline gives CDR1 MNHEY, CDR2 SMNVEV (reference sequence). The CDR3 contains 16 residues. CDR3 residues: CASSPTLYRQGGYYTF. For the CDR3, the DNA is TGTGCCAGCAGTCCAACGCTCTACAGACAGGGGGGATACTACACCTTC.

CDR3 nucleotide sequence: TGTGCCAGCAGCCCATCAGGGGCCGGGGAGCTGTTTTTT. It is translated as CASSPSGAGELFF. J is TRBJ2-2 and V is TRBV7-2, with D possibly being TRBD1 (6 bases). The germline CDR1 and CDR2 sequences are SGHTA and FQGNSA. V was shortened by 5 bases and J by 6 bases, with 10 bases between the two germline ends. The CDR3 is 13 residues long. Full variable domain (remainder filled in from reference TRBV7-2 and TRBJ2-2): GAGVSQSPSNKVTEKGKDVELRCDPISGHTALYWYRQSLGQGLEFLIYFQGNSAPDKSGLPSDRFSAERTGGSVSTLTIQRTQQEDSAVYLCASSPSGAGELFFGEGSRLTVL.

This clone was seen once. The genes are TRBV7-2 and TRBJ2-7, with TRBD1 matching 10 bases. The junction had 9 bases not matched to a gene; V was cut back by 5 bases and J by 5 bases. This CDR3 comprises 15 residues. From germline, CDR1 is SGHTA and CDR2 FQGNSA. The CDR3 protein is CASSLRQGASNEQYF. CDR3 nucleotides: TGTGCCAGCAGCCTACGACAGGGGGCTAGTAACGAGCAGTACTTC.